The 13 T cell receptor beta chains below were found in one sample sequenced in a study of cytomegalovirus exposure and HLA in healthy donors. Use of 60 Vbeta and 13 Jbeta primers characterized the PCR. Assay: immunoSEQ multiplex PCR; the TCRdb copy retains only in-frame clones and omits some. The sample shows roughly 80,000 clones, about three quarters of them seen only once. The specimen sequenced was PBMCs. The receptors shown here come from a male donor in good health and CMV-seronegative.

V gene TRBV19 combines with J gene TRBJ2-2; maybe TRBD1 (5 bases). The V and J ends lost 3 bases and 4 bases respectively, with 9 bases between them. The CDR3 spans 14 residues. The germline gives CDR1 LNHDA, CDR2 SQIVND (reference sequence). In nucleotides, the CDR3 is TGTGCCAGTAGTATCGGTAGGGGCACCGGGGAGCTGTTTTTT. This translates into CASSIGRGTGELFF. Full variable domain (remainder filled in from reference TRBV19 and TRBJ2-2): DGGITQSPKYLFRKEGQNVTLSCEQNLNHDAMYWYRQDPGQGLRLIYYSQIVNDFQKGDIAEGYSVSREKKESFPLTVTSAQKNPTAFYLCASSIGRGTGELFFGEGSRLTVL.

The CDR3 DNA reads TGTGCCAGCAGCTTGGAGTACCAAGAGACCCAGTACTTC. Amino acids: CASSLEYQETQYF. The V gene is TRBV11-3, the J gene TRBJ2-5; no definite D call. V gave up 3 bases and J gave up 0 bases, with 5 bases separating them. The germline CDR1 and CDR2 sequences are SGHNT and YENEEA. The CDR3 is 13 amino acids.

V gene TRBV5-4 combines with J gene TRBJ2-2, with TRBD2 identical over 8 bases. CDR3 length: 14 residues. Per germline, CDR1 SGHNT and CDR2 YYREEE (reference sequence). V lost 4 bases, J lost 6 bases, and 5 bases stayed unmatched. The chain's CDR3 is CASSLTAGAGELFF. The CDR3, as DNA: TGTGCCAGCAGCCTGACAGCGGGGGCCGGGGAGCTGTTTTTT.

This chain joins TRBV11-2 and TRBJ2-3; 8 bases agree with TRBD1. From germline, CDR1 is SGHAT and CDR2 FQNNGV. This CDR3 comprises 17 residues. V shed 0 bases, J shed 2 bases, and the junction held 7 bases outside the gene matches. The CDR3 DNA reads TGTGCCAGCAGCTTAGATCATTGGACAGGGCACACAGATACGCAGTATTTT. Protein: CASSLDHWTGHTDTQYF.

CDR3 in DNA: TGTGCCTGGAACCAGGCAGAGTGGAACACTGAAGCTTTCTTT. This translates into CAWNQAEWNTEAFF. This chain links TRBV30 with TRBJ1-1, with no clear D. Germline loops: CDR1 GTSNPN, CDR2 SVGIG (reference sequence). V was shortened by 4 bases and J by 1 base, with 13 bases between the two germline ends. The CDR3 is made up of 14 amino acids.

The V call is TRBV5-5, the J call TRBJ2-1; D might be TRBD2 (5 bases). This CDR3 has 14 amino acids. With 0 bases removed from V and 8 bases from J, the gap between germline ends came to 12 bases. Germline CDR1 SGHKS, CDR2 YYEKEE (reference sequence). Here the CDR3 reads CASSLGAAVHEQFF. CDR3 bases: TGTGCCAGCAGCTTGGGGGCAGCGGTCCATGAGCAGTTCTTC. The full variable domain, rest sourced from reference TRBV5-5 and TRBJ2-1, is DAGVTQSPTHLIKTRGQQVTLRCSPISGHKSVSWYQQVLGQGPQFIFQYYEKEERGRGNFPDRFSARQFPNYSSELNVNALLLGDSALYLCASSLGAAVHEQFFGPGTRLTVL.

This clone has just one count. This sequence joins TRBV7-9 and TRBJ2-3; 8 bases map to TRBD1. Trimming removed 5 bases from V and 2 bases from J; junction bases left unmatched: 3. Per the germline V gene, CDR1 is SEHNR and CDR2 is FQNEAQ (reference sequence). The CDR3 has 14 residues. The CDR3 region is CASSRTGNTDTQYF. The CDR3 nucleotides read TGTGCCAGCAGCCGGACAGGGAACACAGATACGCAGTATTTT.

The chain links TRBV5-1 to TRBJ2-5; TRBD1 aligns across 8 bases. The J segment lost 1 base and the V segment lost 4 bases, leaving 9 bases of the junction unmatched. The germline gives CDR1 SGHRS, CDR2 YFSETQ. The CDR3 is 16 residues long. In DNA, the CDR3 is TGCGCCAGCAGCCGCGGCAACACAGGGGGCCAAGAGACCCAGTACTTC. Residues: CASSRGNTGGQETQYF.

CDR3 in amino acids: CASSFVTGDTGELFF. The CDR3 DNA follows: TGTGCCAGCAGCTTCGTAACAGGGGACACCGGGGAGCTGTTTTTT. The chain uses TRBV7-2 and TRBJ2-2; TRBD1 agrees at 7 bases. Looked up from germline, CDR1 is SGHTA and CDR2 is FQGNSA. J gave up 3 bases and V 3 bases, and 4 bases lay outside the gene matches. This CDR3 has 15 residues.

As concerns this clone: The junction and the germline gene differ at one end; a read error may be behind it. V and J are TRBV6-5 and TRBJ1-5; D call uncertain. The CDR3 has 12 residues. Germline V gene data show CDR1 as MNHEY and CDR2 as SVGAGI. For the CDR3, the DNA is TGTGCCAGCGGAAAAACAGATCAGCCCCAGAATTTT. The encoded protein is CASGKTDQPQNF.

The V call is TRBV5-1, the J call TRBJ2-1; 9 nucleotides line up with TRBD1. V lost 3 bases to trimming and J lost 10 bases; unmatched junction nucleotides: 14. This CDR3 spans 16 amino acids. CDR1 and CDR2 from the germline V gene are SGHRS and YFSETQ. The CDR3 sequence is CASSWGTGSMSREQFF. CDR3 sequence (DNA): TGCGCCAGCAGCTGGGGGACAGGGTCAATGTCGCGGGAGCAGTTCTTC.

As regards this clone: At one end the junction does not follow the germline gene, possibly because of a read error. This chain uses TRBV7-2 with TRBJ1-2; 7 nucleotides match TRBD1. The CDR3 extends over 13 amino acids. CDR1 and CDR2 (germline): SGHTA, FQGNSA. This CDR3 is CASSLVGGYGYPF. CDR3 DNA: TGTGCCAGCAGCTTAGTAGGGGGCTATGGCTACCCCTTC.

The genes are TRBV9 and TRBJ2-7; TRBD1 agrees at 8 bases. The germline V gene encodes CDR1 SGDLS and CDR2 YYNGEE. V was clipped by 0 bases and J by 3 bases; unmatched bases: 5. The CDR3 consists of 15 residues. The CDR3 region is CASSVAGTGLYEQYF. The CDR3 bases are TGTGCCAGCAGCGTAGCCGGGACAGGCCTCTACGAGCAGTACTTC.